These T cell receptor beta chains were read from a single sample in a study of cytomegalovirus exposure and HLA in healthy donors. The data were produced by immunoSEQ multiplex PCR, yet TCRdb's version contains in-frame clones alone and is incomplete. Among approximately 210,000 clones listed, 82% were seen once. Sequencing was performed on PBMCs. All receptors come from a middle-aged man in good health and CMV-seropositive. The CDR3 runs from the conserved cysteine through the conserved F or W. Each record gives: clone size, V gene, J gene, D gene, CDR3 DNA, CDR3 protein. The D gene is left open where the match is weak. Size tells how often a clone was seen (once, few, many) or the class of an expanded clone, and some rows leave it out.

-	TRBV4-1	TRBJ2-7	TRBD1	TGCGCCAGCAGTTGGGACAGCGCATACGAGCAGTACTTC	CASSWDSAYEQYF
-	TRBV9	TRBJ2-3	-	TGTGCCAGCAGCGTAGCTACTGCTAGCAGAATTTCAGATACGCAGTATTTT	CASSVATASRISDTQYF
-	TRBV5-1	TRBJ1-1	-	TGCGCCAGCAGCTCCTCTGTCAGGTTTGGCACTGAAGCTTTCTTT	CASSSSVRFGTEAFF
-	TRBV11-2	TRBJ1-4	-	TGTGCCAGCAGCTTAGATCCTTCCGGGGTGGGAAAACTGTTTTTT	CASSLDPSGVGKLFF
-	TRBV11-3	TRBJ1-1	-	TGTGCCAGCAGCCTCCAGGTATGGGACACTGAAGCTTTCTTT	CASSLQVWDTEAFF
-	TRBV5-8	TRBJ1-1	-	TGTGCCAGCACCCCGGGGGGTGAAGCTTTCTTT	CASTPGGEAFF
-	TRBV5-1	TRBJ2-7	-	TGCGCCAGCAGCTTGGAGCCTCAGCGGGCCTCATCCTACGAGCAGTACTTC	CASSLEPQRASSYEQYF
-	TRBV27	TRBJ1-5	-	TGTGCCAGCAGTTTAAATGGAGCGCAGCCCCAGCATTTT	CASSLNGAQPQHF
-	TRBV25-1	TRBJ2-7	TRBD2	TGTGCCAGCAGCGGGACTAGCGGGAGAGGCAACGAGCAGTACTTC	CASSGTSGRGNEQYF
-	TRBV5-5	TRBJ2-7	-	TGTGCCAGCAGCCCAGGACTCACTATAATCTACGAGCAGTACTTC	CASSPGLTIIYEQYF
-	TRBV19	TRBJ2-7	TRBD2	TGTGCCAGTAGTATAGGGGAGGGGAGCTACGAGCAGTACTTC	CASSIGEGSYEQYF
-	TRBV19	TRBJ2-5	-	TGTGCCAGTAGTTCCAACGGAGAGACCCAGTACTTC	CASSSNGETQYF
few	TRBV10-3	TRBJ1-6	-	TGTGCCACCCATGGGGGGGGCGTTGGTTCACCCCTCCACTTT	CATHGGGVGSPLHF
-	TRBV7-6	TRBJ2-3	TRBD2	TGTGCCAGCAGCCCAGGCGGGGGAGGATCCTACACAGATACGCAGTATTTT	CASSPGGGGSYTDTQYF
few	TRBV4-2	TRBJ2-1	TRBD2	TGTGCCAGCAGCCAAGATCCAGCGGGAGCTTACAATGAGCAGTTCTTC	CASSQDPAGAYNEQFF
-	TRBV12-5	TRBJ2-1	-	TGTGCTAGTGGTCGAGGGGGATCCTACAATGAGCAGTTCTTC	CASGRGGSYNEQFF